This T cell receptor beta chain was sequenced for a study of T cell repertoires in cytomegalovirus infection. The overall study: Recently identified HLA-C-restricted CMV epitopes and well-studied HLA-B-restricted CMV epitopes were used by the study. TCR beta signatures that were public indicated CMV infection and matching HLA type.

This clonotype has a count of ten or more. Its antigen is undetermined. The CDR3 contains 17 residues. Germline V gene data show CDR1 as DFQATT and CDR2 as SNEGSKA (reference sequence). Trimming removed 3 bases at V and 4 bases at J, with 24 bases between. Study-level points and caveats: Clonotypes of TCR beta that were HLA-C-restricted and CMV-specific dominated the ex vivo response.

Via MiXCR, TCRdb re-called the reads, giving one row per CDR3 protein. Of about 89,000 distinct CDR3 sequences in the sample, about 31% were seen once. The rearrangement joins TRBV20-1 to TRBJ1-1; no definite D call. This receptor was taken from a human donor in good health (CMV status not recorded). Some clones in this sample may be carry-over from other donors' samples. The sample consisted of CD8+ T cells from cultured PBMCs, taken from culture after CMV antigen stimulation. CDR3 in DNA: TGCAGTGCTAGGACTCGAATCTCAGCTAAGCACGGCACTGAAGCTTTCTTT. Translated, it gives CSARTRISAKHGTEAFF.